This entry is about one T cell receptor beta chain. No antigen is known for it. It was with 60 Vbeta and 13 Jbeta primers that the PCR ran. The protocol was immunoSEQ multiplex PCR, while the TCRdb copy is restricted to in-frame clones and leaves out a portion. The table gives 150,000 to 200,000 clones; the top ten clones make up about 0.79% of it. The donors gave bone marrow, and they were healthy. Donors counted as nominally healthy when sampled, yet unrecorded immune exposures were likely. The data belong to a study of cytomegalovirus exposure and HLA in healthy donors. Study results and caveats: TCR beta chains associated with HLA were, in a later analysis, more clonally expanded than equally common others. The records held CMV serostatus as the only immune exposure information.

The TCR comes from a woman younger than 35 in good health and CMV-seropositive. The sample consisted of PBMCs.

The CDR3 here is CASSGHLAGGSIGGTDTQYF. Here the CDR3 DNA reads TGTGCCAGCAGTGGCCACCTAGCGGGGGGCTCGATCGGGGGCACAGATACGCAGTATTTT. The chain recombines TRBV6-1 with TRBJ2-3; the match to TRBD2 covers 11 bases. V shed 4 bases and J 1 base; nucleotides not matched to a gene: 16. The length of the CDR3 is 20 residues. The germline CDR1 and CDR2 sequences are MNHNS and SASEGT.